These 2 T cell receptor beta chains came from one sample sequenced in a study of CD8+ T cells in alopecia areata (dated by TCRdb to 2016 to 2019). Libraries were made using the immunoSEQ multiplex PCR assay. RNA was extracted from all samples and reverse transcribed into cDNA, which served as template for TCR sequencing. The clones in this table, taken by TCRdb from immuneACCESS, are in-frame only. Not every clone is retained; where verified, under half of the shortfall comes from an unresolved V gene, and the cause of the rest is unknown. Present in this sample are over 250,000 clones, about 62% of which were seen just once. The ten largest make up more than 0.85% of the sample. The treatment or condition label here, explained by the study, means: oral pan-JAK inhibitor, 5-10 mg twice daily. The sample in question was CD4+ T cells sorted from blood, obtained around week 54, from a patient treated with tofacitinib. These receptors came from a human donor with alopecia areata.

The rearrangement joins TRBV5-1 to TRBJ1-6; 10 positions match TRBD1. Germline V CDR1 and CDR2: SGHRS, YFSETQ. J gave up 9 bases and V 3 bases, and 6 bases lay outside the gene matches. The CDR3 is 15 residues long. CDR3: CASSSSGTGVSPLHF. DNA for the CDR3: TGCGCCAGCAGCTCGTCCGGGACAGGGGTTTCACCCCTCCACTTT.

This clone occurred once. The V call is TRBV29-1, the J call TRBJ2-7, with 8 bases matching TRBD1. V lost 5 bases, J lost 3 bases, and 3 bases stayed unmatched. CDR1 and CDR2 from the germline V gene are SQVTM and ANQGSEA. The CDR3 totals 12 residues. The CDR3 DNA follows: TGCAGCGTTCGACAGGGGATCTACGAGCAGTACTTC. Amino acids: CSVRQGIYEQYF.